Below, 21 T cell receptor beta chains from the same sample are listed, as sequenced in a study of post-analysis software for immune sequencing data. These receptors are not linked to any known antigen. Study-wide findings and caveats: TRBV5-6, TRBV5-1 and TRBV20-1 were among roughly 5 TRBV segments more frequent in patients than controls.

Prepared TCR beta cDNA libraries contained unique molecular identifiers. TCRdb re-called the PCR reads with MiXCR, one entry per CDR3 protein. This table holds about 570,000 distinct CDR3 sequences, approximately 31% found once. The source material was blood. Source of these receptors: a girl aged 2-17 years with multiple sclerosis.

This clonotype came up a few times. V and J are TRBV12-3 or TRBV12-4 and TRBJ2-1, with 15 bases aligning to TRBD2. There are 15 residues in the CDR3. V shed 5 bases and J 8 bases; nucleotides not matched to a gene: 4. The CDR3 nucleotides are TGTGCCAGCAGTACCCGGACTAGCGGGGGGGATGAGCAGTTCTTC. Translated: CASSTRTSGGDEQFF.

The chain joins TRBV28 to TRBJ2-5; 9 bases are shared with TRBD2. V shed 3 bases and J 4 bases; nucleotides not matched to a gene: 9. This CDR3 contains 16 residues. Germline V gene lookup returns CDR1 MDHEN and CDR2 SYDVKM. The CDR3: CASSFGGVAGAETQYF. For the CDR3, the DNA is TGTGCCAGCAGTTTTGGAGGCGTAGCGGGGGCAGAGACCCAGTACTTC.

The chain employs TRBV5-1 and TRBJ1-1; no reliable D call. This CDR3 has 15 residues. The germline gives CDR1 SGHRS, CDR2 YFSETQ. V was cut by 0 bases and J by 6 bases, with 15 bases left in between. CDR3 nucleotides: TGCGCCAGCAGCTTGGAAGGACCGGACGTCGCTGAAGCTTTCTTT. Translating gives CASSLEGPDVAEAFF.

The chain has TRBV29-1 and TRBJ1-1, with 8 bases aligning to TRBD1. V trimming: 2 bases; J trimming: 6 bases; junction bases outside the gene matches: 8. Germline V gene lookup returns CDR1 SQVTM and CDR2 ANQGSEA. The CDR3 is 14 amino acids. The CDR3 sequence is CSVENRDRKAEAFF. Here the CDR3 DNA reads TGCAGCGTTGAAAACCGGGACAGGAAGGCTGAAGCTTTCTTT.

The rearrangement uses TRBV7-9 and TRBJ1-4; 9 positions match TRBD1. Germline-derived CDR1 and CDR2 are SEHNR and FQNEAQ (reference sequence). The V segment lost 3 bases and the J segment 8 bases; nucleotides outside the gene matches: 7. The length of the CDR3 is 15 residues. CDR3 protein: CASSFGTGNAEKLFF. CDR3 coding DNA: TGTGCCAGCAGCTTCGGGACAGGGAACGCCGAAAAACTGTTTTTT.

The V and J genes are TRBV5-1 and TRBJ2-1, with D perhaps matching TRBD1 or TRBD2 (5 bases each). The germline gives CDR1 SGHRS, CDR2 YFSETQ. The CDR3 is made up of 17 amino acids. With 0 bases removed from V and 6 bases from J, the gap between germline ends came to 19 bases. The CDR3 loop is CASSLDPGTHIPNEQFF. CDR3 nucleotides: TGCGCCAGCAGCTTGGATCCCGGGACCCATATCCCCAATGAGCAGTTCTTC.

This clonotype was recorded once. The rearrangement uses TRBV12-3 or TRBV12-4 and TRBJ1-2; no reliable D call. V was trimmed by 8 bases and J by 10 bases, leaving 26 bases between them. This CDR3 spans 15 amino acids. The CDR3 DNA sequence: TGTGCCAGCCAGTTAGCAGCACACACGATTGATGACTACACCTTC. This gives the protein CASQLAAHTIDDYTF.

The chain joins TRBV6-5 to TRBJ1-6; D is ambiguous. Germline V lookup: CDR1 MNHEY, CDR2 SVGAGI. V gave up 5 bases and J gave up 8 bases, with 13 bases separating them. There are 14 residues in the CDR3. In DNA, the CDR3 is TGTGCCAGCAGTCGAGAGGCCCTCTATTCACCCCTCCACTTT. Translated: CASSREALYSPLHF.

This clonotype was seen a few times. The rearrangement uses TRBV12-3 or TRBV12-4 and TRBJ1-2; possibly TRBD1 for D (5 bases). The CDR3 sequence is 14 residues long. The V end lost 3 bases, the J end lost 4 bases, and 12 bases lay between the germline ends. CDR3 sequence: CASSFKGLGYGYTF. CDR3 coding DNA: TGTGCCAGCAGTTTCAAGGGGCTGGGCTATGGCTACACCTTC.

This clonotype was counted a few times. This chain joins TRBV20-1 and TRBJ2-5, with D unresolved. V was pared by 5 bases and J by 2 bases, with 9 bases between. CDR3 length: 12 residues. Per the germline V gene, CDR1 is DFQATT and CDR2 is SNEGSKA (reference sequence). This CDR3 is CSASIVQETQYF. DNA for the CDR3: TGCAGTGCTTCCATAGTGCAAGAGACCCAGTACTTC.

The chain employs TRBV7-3 and TRBJ1-1; the match to TRBD1 covers 9 bases. J lost 5 bases, V lost 4 bases, and 5 bases had no gene match. There are 14 residues in the CDR3. Germline V gives CDR1 SGHTA, CDR2 FQGTGA. DNA for the CDR3: TGTGCCAGCAGCTCGGGACAGGGATGGACTGAAGCTTTCTTT. This translates into CASSSGQGWTEAFF.

In its sample, this clonotype was seen a few times. This chain links TRBV5-1 with TRBJ2-3; the D gene is possibly TRBD1 (6 bases). CDR3 length: 14 amino acids. Germline-derived CDR1 and CDR2 are SGHRS and YFSETQ. With 2 bases removed from V and 7 bases from J, the gap between germline ends came to 14 bases. The CDR3 reads CASSLAQGQYTQYF. As DNA, the CDR3 is TGCGCCAGCAGCTTAGCACAGGGACAATATACGCAGTATTTT.

This clonotype was recorded a few times. This chain connects TRBV11-2 to TRBJ2-5; D is perhaps TRBD2 (6 bases). Trimming removed 0 bases at V and 5 bases at J, with 16 bases between. Germline V gene lookup returns CDR1 SGHAT and CDR2 FQNNGV. This CDR3 has 16 residues. Written as DNA, the CDR3 is TGTGCCAGCAGCTTAGATCCTTCCGGGGGTGGGGAGACCCAGTACTTC. Translated, it gives CASSLDPSGGGETQYF.

The chain links TRBV6-5 to TRBJ1-2, with TRBD1 identical over 8 bases. The CDR3 totals 16 residues. Germline V gives CDR1 MNHEY, CDR2 SVGAGI. Trimming removed 6 bases from V and 7 bases from J; junction bases left unmatched: 16. CDR3 region: CASRGDRTGWEAGYTF. Here the CDR3 DNA reads TGTGCCAGCAGAGGAGACCGGACAGGGTGGGAGGCTGGCTACACCTTC.

At least ten counts were recorded for this clonotype. The V gene is TRBV3-1, the J gene TRBJ1-2; D gene ambiguous. V was shortened by 1 base and J by 3 bases, with 3 bases between the two germline ends. Germline CDR1 and CDR2: LGHDT and YNNKEL (reference sequence). The CDR3 loop spans 12 amino acids. The CDR3 reads CASSQADYGYTF. As DNA, the CDR3 is TGTGCCAGCAGCCAAGCGGACTATGGCTACACCTTC.

The sample holds a few counts of this clonotype. V usage is TRBV29-1 and J usage is TRBJ1-1, with TRBD1 as a possible D gene (5 bases). Germline V gene data show CDR1 as SQVTM and CDR2 as ANQGSEA. There are 13 residues in the CDR3. Trimming took off 4 bases at V and 3 bases at J, with 12 bases between the two ends. CDR3 protein: CSVAGRVHTEAFF. Here the CDR3 DNA reads TGCAGCGTTGCAGGGAGGGTTCACACTGAAGCTTTCTTT.

The chain recombines TRBV6-5 with TRBJ1-5; no clear D gene. There are 15 residues in the CDR3. CDR1 and CDR2 (germline): MNHEY, SVGAGI. V was trimmed by 0 bases and J by 5 bases, leaving 11 bases between them. The CDR3 DNA follows: TGTGCCAGCAGTTACTCGTCCGCCTCTCATCAGCCCCAGCATTTT. It encodes CASSYSSASHQPQHF.

CDR3 DNA: TGTGCCAGCTCACCGTTCAGGGGATGGGAGCAGTACTTC. Encoded protein: CASSPFRGWEQYF. V and J are TRBV18 and TRBJ2-7; D is perhaps TRBD1 (6 bases). This CDR3 has 13 amino acids. CDR1 and CDR2 (germline): KGHSH, LQKENI. The V gene lost 3 bases and the J gene lost 7 bases, with 13 bases spanning the gap.

This clonotype appeared a few times. This chain connects TRBV12-3 or TRBV12-4 to TRBJ2-1, with D unresolved. V was pared by 5 bases and J by 0 bases, with 8 bases between. The length of the CDR3 is 14 residues. The CDR3: CASSMDHSYNEQFF. CDR3 sequence (DNA): TGTGCCAGCAGTATGGACCACTCCTACAATGAGCAGTTCTTC.

V and J are TRBV20-1 and TRBJ2-5, with D possibly being TRBD1 (6 bases). This CDR3 has 14 amino acids. Germline V gene data show CDR1 as DFQATT and CDR2 as SNEGSKA (reference sequence). Between the trimmed V and J ends, which lost 3 bases and 9 bases, there was a span of 20 bases. The CDR3 protein is CSARGSGDRVSQYF. In DNA, the CDR3 is TGCAGTGCTAGGGGGTCAGGGGACCGGGTGTCCCAGTACTTC.

The chain has TRBV20-1 and TRBJ2-5; D gene uncertain. Germline loops: CDR1 DFQATT, CDR2 SNEGSKA (reference sequence). This CDR3 region has 13 residues. Between the trimmed V and J ends, which lost 0 bases and 7 bases, there was a span of 12 bases. CDR3 DNA sequence: TGCAGTGCTAGAGATCCGGCGCCGGGGACCCAGTACTTC. This translates into CSARDPAPGTQYF.